The entry that follows covers one TCR beta chain sequence. This record belongs to a study of Ad26.COV2.S vaccination and SARS-CoV-2 variants. The overall study: Within the COV1001 Ad26.COV2.S trial arm, the donor was enrolled.

The V end lost 0 bases, the J end lost 8 bases, and 5 bases lay between the germline ends. The germline gives CDR1 LGHNA, CDR2 YNFKEQ. The CDR3 has 12 residues. Repertoires were generated with immunoSEQ multiplex PCR, while TCRdb's copy carries only in-frame clones and drops some. The table records 400,000 to 500,000 clones, over 75% of them present only once. Treatment given: approximately 18 received Ad26.COV2.S at low or high dose, single or two shots; 5 received placebo; per-sample allocation not given. Day 63 after the first injection of vaccine or placebo was the sampling time. Donation came from an adult in Boston who was aged 18-55 years.

The TCR comes from a person aged 18-60 years who received the Ad26.COV2.S COVID-19 vaccine or a placebo. Sequencing was performed on peripheral blood, taken in a trial of Ad26.COV2.S vaccine versus placebo. The chain employs TRBV4-2 and TRBJ2-4; no clear D. CDR3 DNA sequence: TGTGCCAGCAGCCAAGATATAGACATTCAGTACTTC. Its protein is CASSQDIDIQYF.